The table lists the clone carrying this T cell receptor (beta chain) with a count of one. Its specificity is unknown. Only in-frame clones appear in the TCRdb table, and some are missing; sequencing was by immunoSEQ multiplex PCR. The sample includes 380,000 or so clones, 83% seen only once; the top ten take more than 7%. The data derive from a study of Ad26.COV2.S vaccination and SARS-CoV-2 variants. General study findings and limits: Breadth, reportedly substantial, characterized the spike-specific CD8+ and CD4+ T cell responses after vaccination. Analyses of TCR breadth and depth may have underestimated total T cell responses.

Treatment specified: approximately 18 received Ad26.COV2.S at low or high dose, single or two shots; about five received placebo; per-sample allocation not given. The samples date from day 63 after the first vaccine or placebo injection. Whoever gave the sample was an adult aged 18-55 years in Boston. From germline, CDR1 is GTSNPN and CDR2 SVGIG (reference sequence). The length of the CDR3 is 13 residues. This TCR was recovered from a person aged 18-60 years who received the Ad26.COV2.S COVID-19 vaccine or a placebo. Specimen: peripheral blood, collected in a trial of Ad26.COV2.S vaccine versus placebo. The chain combines TRBV30 with TRBJ2-5, with a possible D match to TRBD2 (6 bases). This CDR3 is CAYGGELGETQYF. CDR3 DNA sequence: TGTGCTTATGGAGGGGAGTTGGGAGAGACCCAGTACTTC.